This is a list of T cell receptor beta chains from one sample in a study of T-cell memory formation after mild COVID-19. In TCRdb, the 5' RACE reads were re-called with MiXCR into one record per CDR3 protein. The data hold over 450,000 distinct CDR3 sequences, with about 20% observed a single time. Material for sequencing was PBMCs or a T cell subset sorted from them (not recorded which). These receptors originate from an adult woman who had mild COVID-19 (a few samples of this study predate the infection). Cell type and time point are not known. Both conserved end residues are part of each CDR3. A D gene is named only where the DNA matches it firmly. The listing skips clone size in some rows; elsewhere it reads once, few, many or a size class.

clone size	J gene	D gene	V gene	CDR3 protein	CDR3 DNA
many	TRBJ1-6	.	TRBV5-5	CASSSRTVDNSPLHF	TGTGCCAGCAGCTCGCGGACAGTAGATAATTCACCCCTCCACTTT
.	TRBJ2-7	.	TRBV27	CASSLGTYSYEQYF	TGTGCCAGCAGTCTAGGGACATATTCCTACGAGCAGTACTTC
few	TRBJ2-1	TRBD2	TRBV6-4	CASSAWEGRNEQFF	TGTGCCAGCAGTGCCTGGGAGGGCCGGAATGAGCAGTTCTTC
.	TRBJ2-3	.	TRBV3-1	CASIRGDTQYF	TGTGCCAGTATCAGGGGAGATACGCAGTATTTT
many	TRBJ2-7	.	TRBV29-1	CSVEGSYTSSYEQYF	TGCAGCGTTGAAGGTTCTTACACTAGCTCCTACGAGCAGTACTTC
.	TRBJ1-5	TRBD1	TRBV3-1	CASSQAGQGGNQPQHF	TGTGCCAGCAGCCAAGCTGGACAGGGGGGCAATCAGCCCCAGCATTTT
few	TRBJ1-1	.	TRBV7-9	CASSQQGPSAFF	TGTGCCAGCAGCCAACAGGGCCCCTCCGCTTTCTTT
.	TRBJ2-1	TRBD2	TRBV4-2	CASSHIQPGLAGGRSYNEQFF	TGTGCCAGCAGCCATATTCAACCGGGCCTAGCGGGAGGGCGGTCCTACAATGAGCAGTTCTTC
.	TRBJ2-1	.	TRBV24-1	CATSSAAVEQFF	TGTGCCACCAGTTCAGCGGCAGTTGAGCAGTTCTTC
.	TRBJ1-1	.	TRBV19	CASSISGTGNTEAFF	TGTGCCAGTAGTATTTCCGGGACCGGTAACACTGAAGCTTTCTTT
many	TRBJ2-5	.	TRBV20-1	CSARARDPRETQYF	TGCAGTGCTAGAGCTCGGGACCCAAGGGAGACCCAGTACTTC
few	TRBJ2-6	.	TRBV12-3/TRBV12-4	CASSPDMSSGANVLTF	TGTGCCAGCAGCCCCGACATGTCCTCTGGGGCCAACGTCCTGACTTTC
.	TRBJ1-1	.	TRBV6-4	CNPAPDKSEAFF	TGCAATCCCGCACCGGATAAGTCTGAAGCTTTCTTT
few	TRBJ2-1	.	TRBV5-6	CASSFGQGRYNEQFF	TGTGCCAGCAGCTTTGGGCAGGGGAGGTACAATGAGCAGTTCTTC
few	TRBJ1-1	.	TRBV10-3	CAITGADTEAFF	TGTGCCATCACGGGGGCAGACACTGAAGCTTTCTTT
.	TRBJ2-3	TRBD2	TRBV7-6	CASSPLSGGRTDTQYF	TGTGCCAGCAGCCCCTTGTCGGGGGGGCGGACAGATACGCAGTATTTT
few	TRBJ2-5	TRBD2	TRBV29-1	CSVEGREGPETQYF	TGCAGCGTTGAAGGGCGGGAGGGCCCAGAGACCCAGTACTTC
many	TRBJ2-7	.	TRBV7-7	CASSLGSQSSYEQYF	TGTGCCAGCAGCTTAGGGTCGCAGAGCTCCTACGAGCAGTACTTC
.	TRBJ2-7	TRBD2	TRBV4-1	CASSQSGTSGSQYF	TGCGCCAGCAGCCAGTCGGGGACTAGCGGTTCGCAGTACTTC
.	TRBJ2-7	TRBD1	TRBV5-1	CASSHKQGAAGYEQYF	TGCGCCAGCAGCCATAAACAGGGGGCAGCGGGGTACGAGCAGTACTTC